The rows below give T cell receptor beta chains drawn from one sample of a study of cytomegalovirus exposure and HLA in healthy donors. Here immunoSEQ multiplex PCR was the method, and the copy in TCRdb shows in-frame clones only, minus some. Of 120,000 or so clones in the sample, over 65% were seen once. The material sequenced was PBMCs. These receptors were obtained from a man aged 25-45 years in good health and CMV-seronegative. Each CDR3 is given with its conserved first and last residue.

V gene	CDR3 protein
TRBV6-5	CASSYSAGDSGYTF
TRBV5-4	CASSLAGPLAKNIQYF
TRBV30	CAWGDRLHGYTF
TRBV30	CAWSATGLSGNTIYF
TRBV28	CASSSGQPNQPQHF
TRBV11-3	CASSLTGLAGDNEQFF
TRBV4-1	CASSQVGGKLNGNEQFF
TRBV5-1	CASADPSSYNEQFF
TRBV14	CASSPRTGNTEAFF
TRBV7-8	CASSPQGSATGELFF
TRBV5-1	CASSGGLFTDTQYF
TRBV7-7	CASSPPTSTTQYF
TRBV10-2	CASNSYAGLRQETQYF
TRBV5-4	CASSKGQIQETQYF
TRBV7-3	CASSSQGAREKLFF
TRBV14	CASSQDLIRGYGYTF
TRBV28	CASSSGQGFGEKLFF
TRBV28	CATCQDNRNTGELFF
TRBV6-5	CASSRDRGGNEQFF
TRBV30	CAWSVSLRGLGANVLTF
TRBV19	CASSARGSGNTIYF
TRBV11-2	CASSRDSSGEETQYF
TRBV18	CASSQRTGTELNHYTF